The 32 T cell receptor beta chains in this list originate from one sample, sequenced in a study of monozygotic twins with inflammatory bowel disease. Using the 5' RACE reads, TCRdb records one entry per CDR3 protein without DNA. The sample has some 450,000 distinct CDR3 sequences. Specimen: blood. The receptor set was obtained from a human donor with ulcerative colitis or Crohn's disease, or a healthy co-twin of an affected twin (not recorded which).

The rearrangement uses TRBV21-1 and TRBJ1-5. TRBV21-1 corresponds to a pseudogene. CDR3 length equals 16 residues. CDR3: CASSKAKRMGGQPQHF.

V and J are TRBV7-8 and TRBJ2-7; TCRdb picks TRBD2, but there is no DNA to check that call. Germline V gene sequence: CDR1 SGHVS, CDR2 FQNEAQ. This CDR3 has 14 amino acids. CDR3 loop: CASSITGRGVEQYF.

The CDR3: CAISPGTGAYEQYF. The rearrangement joins TRBV10-3 to TRBJ2-7; TCRdb lists TRBD1, though no DNA is available to test this call. The CDR3 extends over 14 amino acids. Germline lookup yields CDR1 ENHRY and CDR2 SYGVKD.

The V gene is TRBV7-9, the J gene TRBJ2-3; TCRdb reports TRBD1, a call that lacks DNA to check it against. CDR1 and CDR2 (germline): SEHNR, FQNEAQ (reference sequence). The CDR3 consists of 14 residues. The CDR3 sequence is CASSSWTDTDTQYF.

This chain links TRBV12-3 or TRBV12-4 with TRBJ2-1; the TCRdb D gene call, TRBD2, has no DNA to confirm it. This CDR3 is built from 14 residues. This chain's CDR3 is CASKAGDVYNEQFF.

J is TRBJ2-7 and V is TRBV10-3. Per the germline V gene, CDR1 is ENHRY and CDR2 is SYGVKD. The CDR3 runs 13 residues. The CDR3 loop reads CAISVAEDYEQYF.

V usage is TRBV20-1 and J usage is TRBJ2-7; TCRdb lists TRBD1, though no DNA is available to test this call. Germline values: CDR1 DFQATT, CDR2 SNEGSKA (reference sequence). The CDR3 has 16 residues. The CDR3 reads CSARDPNRGPGYEQYF.

This chain joins TRBV4-2 and TRBJ2-1; TCRdb selects TRBD2, and the lack of DNA leaves this call unchecked. Germline V gene lookup returns CDR1 LGHNA and CDR2 YNFKEQ. This CDR3 spans 16 amino acids. The CDR3 protein is CASSPLDRGGANEQFF.

This sequence joins TRBV15 and TRBJ2-3. This CDR3 is 14 amino acids long. Per the germline V gene, CDR1 is LNHNV and CDR2 is YYDKDF (reference sequence). CDR3: CATSRVVWTDTQYF.

This sequence joins TRBV9 and TRBJ2-2. This CDR3 comprises 13 residues. Germline lookup yields CDR1 SGDLS and CDR2 YYNGEE. CDR3 in amino acids: CASSVGPRGELFF.

The chain combines TRBV2 with TRBJ1-6. Per germline, CDR1 SNHLY and CDR2 FYNNEI. The CDR3 covers 13 residues. CDR3 sequence: CATRRAELGPLHF.

The chain recombines TRBV28 with TRBJ2-1. This CDR3 comprises 16 residues. Germline CDR1 MDHEN, CDR2 SYDVKM. This CDR3 is CASSFRAASSYNEQFF.

This chain connects TRBV20-1 to TRBJ1-1. Germline V CDR1 and CDR2: DFQATT, SNEGSKA (reference sequence). The CDR3 totals 12 residues. CDR3 protein: CSARKGFLEAFF.

The rearrangement joins TRBV29-1 to TRBJ2-5; absent DNA, TCRdb's TRBD2 call cannot be checked. CDR3 size: 14 residues. Germline V gene lookup returns CDR1 SQVTM and CDR2 ANQGSEA. The CDR3 spells CSVGALLARETQYF.

The chain links TRBV7-9 to TRBJ2-1. The CDR3 totals 14 residues. Germline CDR1 reads SEHNR; CDR2 reads FQNEAQ (reference sequence). CDR3 protein: CASSSGWGINEQFF.

V usage is TRBV27 and J usage is TRBJ2-3; no DNA is available, so the TRBD2 call from TCRdb remains unchecked. The CDR3 totals 14 residues. CDR1 MNHEY and CDR2 SMNVEV come from the germline V gene (reference sequence). The CDR3 protein is CASSRTGSTDTQYF.

The V call is TRBV19, the J call TRBJ2-3; without DNA, the TCRdb call of TRBD1 cannot be checked. The CDR3 consists of 16 residues. Germline CDR1 LNHDA, CDR2 SQIVND (reference sequence). This chain's CDR3 is CASSSLDRGPTDTQYF.

The rearrangement uses TRBV15 and TRBJ1-2. The germline V gene has CDR1 LNHNV and CDR2 YYDKDF (reference sequence). The CDR3 length is 14 residues. The CDR3 spells CATSRQDVNYGYTF.

The chain links TRBV27 to TRBJ1-1; TCRdb designates TRBD1, a call that cannot be tested without DNA. The CDR3 covers 14 residues. Germline values: CDR1 MNHEY, CDR2 SMNVEV (reference sequence). CDR3 region: CASRTGLMNTEAFF.

This chain uses TRBV29-1 with TRBJ2-5. The germline V gene has CDR1 SQVTM and CDR2 ANQGSEA. The CDR3 length is 13 residues. The CDR3 loop reads CSVDSATQETQYF. The full variable domain, completed using reference TRBV29-1 and TRBJ2-5, is SAVISQKPSRDICQRGTSLTIQCQVDSQVTMMFWYRQQPGQSLTLIATANQGSEATYESGFVIDKFPISRPNLTFSTLTVSNMSPEDSSIYLCSVDSATQETQYFGPGTRLLVL.

This chain joins TRBV5-5 and TRBJ2-3. CDR1 is SGHKS and CDR2 is YYEKEE in the germline V gene (reference sequence). This CDR3 region has 14 residues. The CDR3 is CASTPAQRWDTQYF.

The V gene is TRBV6-2 or TRBV6-3, the J gene TRBJ1-5. The CDR3 has 13 amino acids. Germline assignment: CDR1 MNHEY and CDR2 SVGEGT. CDR3 protein: CASSYERDQPQHF.

The J gene is TRBJ2-3, the V gene TRBV6-2 or TRBV6-3. The V gene's germline CDR1 is MNHEY and CDR2 SVGEGT. The CDR3 has 14 residues. CDR3 in amino acids: CASSSKSPQDTQYF.

The chain has TRBV7-9 and TRBJ2-3; TCRdb's D call, TRBD2, is unchecked because there is no DNA. The CDR3 runs to 16 residues. Germline CDR1 SEHNR, CDR2 FQNEAQ (reference sequence). The CDR3 loop is CASSNIAGSSTDTQYF.

This sequence joins TRBV6-2 or TRBV6-3 and TRBJ1-1; TCRdb designates TRBD1, a call that cannot be tested without DNA. Germline CDR1 reads MNHEY; CDR2 reads SVGEGT. This CDR3 has 17 amino acids. CDR3 protein: CASSDPNRGLGTTEAFF.

V and J are TRBV28 and TRBJ1-2. Germline V gene lookup returns CDR1 MDHEN and CDR2 SYDVKM. The CDR3 spans 14 residues. CDR3 protein: CASSLSPGRGGYTF.

The chain combines TRBV5-1 with TRBJ2-1. CDR1 SGHRS and CDR2 YFSETQ come from the germline V gene. The CDR3 runs to 12 residues. CDR3 amino acids: CASSRVDNEQFF.

V and J are TRBV18 and TRBJ2-3; TCRdb lists TRBD1, though no DNA is available to test this call. This CDR3 has 14 residues. Germline values: CDR1 KGHSH, CDR2 LQKENI. CDR3 residues: CASSPTGLTDTQYF.

The gene calls are TRBV5-1 and TRBJ2-3; the D gene TCRdb calls, TRBD2, cannot be checked with no DNA. CDR1 and CDR2 (germline): SGHRS, YFSETQ. This CDR3 contains 17 residues. This CDR3 reads CASSLGLAGISTDTQYF.

V and J are TRBV18 and TRBJ2-5; TCRdb lists TRBD1, though no DNA is available to test this call. The germline gives CDR1 KGHSH, CDR2 LQKENI. The CDR3 has 13 amino acids. This CDR3 reads CASHGGFQETQYF.

The CDR3 sequence is CASSPSGNEQFF. This rearrangement joins TRBV5-4 to TRBJ2-1; as DNA is missing, the TRBD1 call by TCRdb cannot be tested. The CDR3 is 12 amino acids. Germline loops: CDR1 SGHNT, CDR2 YYREEE (reference sequence).

The chain has TRBV5-4 and TRBJ1-2; TCRdb calls TRBD1, which cannot be checked without DNA. Germline V gene lookup returns CDR1 SGHNT and CDR2 YYREEE (reference sequence). This CDR3 has 16 residues. This chain's CDR3 is CASSSEGTASGYGYTF.